This TCR beta chain came from a study of beta chain features in type 1 diabetes. The wider study: Examination spanned approximately 110 million sorted cells from all samples.

The length of the CDR3 is 13 residues. The V gene lost 0 bases and the J gene lost 4 bases, with 6 bases spanning the gap. The V gene's germline CDR1 is MNHEY and CDR2 SMNVEV (reference sequence). Expressed TCRB transcripts were sequenced because the entire RNA isolate underwent reverse transcription. TCRdb's table, derived via immunoSEQ multiplex PCR, lists solely in-frame clones and lacks some. The table has around 46,000 clones, 35% to 55% seen once; the top ten hold around 0.13%. Notes on this clone: Its antigen remains unidentified.

Overall study results and limits: The similarity of naive, central memory and Treg TCRB repertoires appeared greater among patients than among healthy donors. TCRB CDR3 length was moderately but significantly reduced in all four CD4+ subsets of Type 1 diabetes patients.

Researchers reported sorting CD4+ naive, central memory, regulatory and stem cell-like memory cells via CD45RO/CCR7/CD25/CD127/CD95/CD27. This clonotype was sampled from a young man with type 1 diabetes. Specimen: stem cell memory CD4+ T cells from blood. V usage is TRBV27 and J usage is TRBJ1-2; D uncertain. CDR3: CASSLSLGYGYTF. The CDR3, as DNA: TGTGCCAGCAGTTTATCCCTAGGCTATGGCTACACCTTC.